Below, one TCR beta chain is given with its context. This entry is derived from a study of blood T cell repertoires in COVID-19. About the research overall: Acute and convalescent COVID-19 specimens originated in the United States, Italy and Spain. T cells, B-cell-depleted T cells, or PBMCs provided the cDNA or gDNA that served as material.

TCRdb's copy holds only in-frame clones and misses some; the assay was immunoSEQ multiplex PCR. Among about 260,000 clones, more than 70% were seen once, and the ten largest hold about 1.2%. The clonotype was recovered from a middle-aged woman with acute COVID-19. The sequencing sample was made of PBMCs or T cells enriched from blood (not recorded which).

The CDR3 DNA reads as TGTGCCAGCAGTTACTCGGCAGAAGCAACTAATGAAAAACTGTTTTTT. Amino acids: CASSYSAEATNEKLFF. V is TRBV6-5 and J is TRBJ1-4, with D hard to call. There are 16 residues in the CDR3. The V end was cut by 0 bases, the J end by 0 bases, with 8 bases between. Germline V gives CDR1 MNHEY, CDR2 SVGAGI.